These 32 T cell receptor beta chains originate from one sample sequenced in a study of cytomegalovirus exposure and HLA in healthy donors. With 60 Vbeta and 13 Jbeta primers, the PCR was carried out. The table came from immunoSEQ multiplex PCR; TCRdb's copy has only in-frame clones and leaves some out. In the table there are roughly 98,000 clones, around 80% of which are singletons. Sequenced material: PBMCs. The receptors were sampled from a man aged 40-50 years in good health and CMV-seronegative.

This chain links TRBV28 with TRBJ2-2; 7 nucleotides agree with TRBD1. V shed 10 bases and J 0 bases; nucleotides not matched to a gene: 11. CDR3 length equals 16 residues. The germline CDR1 and CDR2 sequences are MDHEN and SYDVKM. The CDR3 here is CATTLRDSTNTGELFF. In DNA form, the CDR3 reads TGTGCCACCACCCTAAGGGACAGTACGAACACCGGGGAGCTGTTTTTT.

The sample holds one count of this clone. CDR3 nucleotides: TGTGCCAGCAGCCCCCGCGGACTTTCAGATACGCAGTATTTT. Encoded protein: CASSPRGLSDTQYF. V is TRBV7-8 and J is TRBJ2-3, with D perhaps matching TRBD2 (5 bases). CDR1 is SGHVS and CDR2 is FQNEAQ in the germline V gene. CDR3 size: 14 residues. The V gene lost 5 bases and the J gene lost 4 bases, with 13 bases spanning the gap.

This chain links TRBV27 with TRBJ1-5; 7 bases are shared with TRBD1. This CDR3 has 14 amino acids. CDR1 is MNHEY and CDR2 is SMNVEV in the germline V gene (reference sequence). The V and J ends lost 8 bases and 2 bases, in that order; junction bases with no gene match: 6. CDR3 in amino acids: CASQTGMGNQPQHF. CDR3 coding DNA: TGTGCCAGCCAGACAGGGATGGGCAATCAGCCCCAGCATTTT.

This clone was counted a single time. CDR3 amino acids: CASSLLRVDTQYF. CDR3 DNA sequence: TGTGCCAGCAGCTTACTCAGGGTCGATACGCAGTATTTT. This chain connects TRBV11-2 to TRBJ2-3, with D possibly matching TRBD1 (5 bases). Per germline, CDR1 SGHAT and CDR2 FQNNGV. The CDR3 totals 13 residues. V shed 2 bases and J shed 6 bases, with 9 bases lying between them. The full variable domain, completed using reference TRBV11-2 and TRBJ2-3, is EAGVAQSPRYKIIEKRQSVAFWCNPISGHATLYWYQQILGQGPKLLIQFQNNGVVDDSQLPKDRFSAERLKGVDSTLKIQPAKLEDSAVYLCASSLLRVDTQYFGPGTRLTVL.

The chain employs TRBV7-2 and TRBJ1-2, with 8 bases matching TRBD1. The V and J ends lost 5 bases and 8 bases, in that order; junction bases with no gene match: 13. CDR3 length: 15 amino acids. Germline V CDR1 and CDR2: SGHTA, FQGNSA. CDR3 sequence reads: CASSSNRGLAGGYTF. The CDR3 DNA is TGTGCCAGCAGCAGCAACAGGGGGTTGGCTGGGGGCTACACCTTC.

The chain has TRBV29-1 and TRBJ1-2; tentatively, D is TRBD1 (5 bases). Trimming pared 6 bases from V and 7 bases from J, leaving 18 bases between. Germline assignment: CDR1 SQVTM and CDR2 ANQGSEA. The CDR3 covers 13 residues. CDR3 bases: TGCAGCGTCCCTCGGGGGGTGAAGGGTGGCTACACCTTC. Amino acid sequence: CSVPRGVKGGYTF.

The chain has TRBV18 and TRBJ1-4, with a tentative D call TRBD1 (6 bases). The V end was cut by 3 bases, the J end by 3 bases, with 11 bases between. Germline CDR1 KGHSH, CDR2 LQKENI. The CDR3 is 15 residues long. DNA of the CDR3: TGTGCCAGCTCACCGGGACAAGATGCTAATGAAAAACTGTTTTTT. Its translation is CASSPGQDANEKLFF.

This rearrangement joins TRBV19 to TRBJ1-3; 8 bases line up with TRBD1. The V gene's germline CDR1 is LNHDA and CDR2 SQIVND (reference sequence). The CDR3 covers 14 residues. V lost 4 bases and J lost 2; bases outside the gene matches: 1. In DNA, the CDR3 is TGTGCCAGTAGTAGACAGGGGCCTGGAAACACCATATATTTT. Translated: CASSRQGPGNTIYF.

J is TRBJ1-1 and V is TRBV5-1; tentative D call: TRBD1 (6 bases). CDR3 size: 17 residues. Germline CDR1 is SGHRS and CDR2 is YFSETQ. The V gene lost 4 bases and the J gene lost 5 bases, with 24 bases spanning the gap. The CDR3 is CASSPLATGLIGTEAFF. The CDR3 DNA reads TGCGCCAGCAGCCCCCTCGCTACAGGGTTGATAGGTACTGAAGCTTTCTTT.

V gene TRBV7-6 combines with J gene TRBJ1-1; 8 bases agree with TRBD1. The length of the CDR3 is 14 residues. CDR1 is SGHVS and CDR2 is FNYEAQ in the germline V gene. V lost 0 bases and J lost 4; bases outside the gene matches: 1. CDR3 sequence: CASSLADRATEAFF. The DNA for the CDR3 is TGTGCCAGCAGCTTAGCGGACAGGGCCACTGAAGCTTTCTTT.

This rearrangement joins TRBV5-5 to TRBJ2-1; D is possibly TRBD1 (6 bases). The CDR3 is made up of 14 amino acids. V lost 2 bases, J lost 7 bases, and 13 bases lay in between. Germline V gene sequence: CDR1 SGHKS, CDR2 YYEKEE (reference sequence). CDR3 sequence: CASSLNRAANEQFF. DNA of the CDR3: TGTGCCAGCAGCTTAAACAGGGCGGCGAATGAGCAGTTCTTC.

The genes are TRBV19 and TRBJ1-2; 7 bases line up with TRBD1. Trimming at V came to 4 bases and at J to 3 bases, leaving 5 bases not matched to a gene. Germline V gene sequence: CDR1 LNHDA, CDR2 SQIVND (reference sequence). The length of the CDR3 is 14 residues. The DNA of the CDR3 is TGTGCCAGTAGTACGGGGACAGCTTACTATGGCTACACCTTC. The encoded protein is CASSTGTAYYGYTF.

V usage is TRBV6-5 and J usage is TRBJ1-2; tentative D call: TRBD1 (6 bases). V dropped 6 bases and J dropped 8 bases, with 19 bases sitting between them. The CDR3 sequence is 14 residues long. The germline CDR1 and CDR2 sequences are MNHEY and SVGAGI. CDR3 residues: CASRQQGDIGGYTF. The CDR3 DNA reads as TGTGCCAGCAGGCAACAGGGTGATATTGGAGGCTACACCTTC.

This clone was seen only once. The rearrangement uses TRBV2 and TRBJ2-2; the D gene is possibly TRBD1 (5 bases). Germline-derived CDR1 and CDR2 are SNHLY and FYNNEI. The CDR3 totals 15 residues. The V and J ends lost 7 bases and 4 bases respectively, with 16 bases between them. This chain's CDR3 is CASNWGQVPTGELFF. The CDR3 DNA is TGTGCCAGCAACTGGGGCCAGGTACCCACCGGGGAGCTGTTTTTT.

The chain recombines TRBV7-7 with TRBJ2-5; the D gene is possibly TRBD1 (6 bases). In germline, CDR1 is SSHAT, CDR2 FNYEAQ (reference sequence). The CDR3 has 13 residues. Between the trimmed V and J ends, which lost 6 bases and 12 bases, there was a span of 20 bases. The CDR3 protein is CASSSALDSRKYF. The CDR3 coding sequence is TGTGCCAGCAGTTCGGCCTTGGACAGTCGAAAGTACTTC.

The chain carries TRBV7-6 and TRBJ1-5; D is perhaps TRBD1 (5 bases). Trimming removed 1 base at V and 2 bases at J, with 9 bases between. Germline CDR1 is SGHVS and CDR2 is FNYEAQ. The CDR3 totals 15 residues. The CDR3 coding sequence is TGTGCCAGCAGCTTAGGACCGGGGGGCAATCAGCCCCAGCATTTT. It encodes CASSLGPGGNQPQHF.

The chain is built from TRBV2 and TRBJ2-6; 7 bases are shared with TRBD2. After removal of 7 bases from V and 14 bases from J, the junction contained 11 bases not matched to a gene. Germline CDR1 reads SNHLY; CDR2 reads FYNNEI. The CDR3 is 13 residues long. CDR3 sequence: CASISERGSILTF. The CDR3 region has the DNA TGTGCCAGCATATCGGAGCGGGGTAGCATCCTGACTTTC.

The chain uses TRBV5-1 and TRBJ2-1, with TRBD1 matching 7 bases. V was pared by 3 bases and J by 8 bases, with 8 bases of the junction left unmatched. This CDR3 comprises 14 residues. Germline V gives CDR1 SGHRS, CDR2 YFSETQ. CDR3 nucleotide sequence: TGCGCCAGCAGCTCGGGTACAGGGGACCATGAGCAGTTCTTC. Translation gives CASSSGTGDHEQFF. Combining the CDR3 with reference TRBV5-1 and TRBJ2-1 gives the whole variable domain KAGVTQTPRYLIKTRGQQVTLSCSPISGHRSVSWYQQTPGQGLQFLFEYFSETQRNKGNFPGRFSGRQFSNSRSEMNVSTLELGDSALYLCASSSGTGDHEQFFGPGTRLTVL.

This chain uses TRBV11-2 with TRBJ1-2, with TRBD1 as a possible D gene (5 bases). V gave up 6 bases and J gave up 0 bases, with 11 bases separating them. The CDR3 runs 14 residues. CDR1 is SGHAT, CDR2 FQNNGV, per germline. In DNA form, the CDR3 reads TGTGCCAGCAGTCCAGGGTTGACTAACTATGGCTACACCTTC. Its translation: CASSPGLTNYGYTF.

This chain links TRBV18 with TRBJ2-5; 11 bases are shared with TRBD2. This CDR3 spans 17 amino acids. The ends lost 3 bases at V and 9 bases at J; junction bases unmatched: 15. Germline V CDR1 and CDR2: KGHSH, LQKENI. The DNA for the CDR3 is TGTGCCAGCTCACCCCATCCGCCCCTAGCGGGGGGTCTGGCCCAGTACTTC. It is translated as CASSPHPPLAGGLAQYF.

J is TRBJ2-1 and V is TRBV7-2; 7 nucleotides agree with TRBD1. The CDR3 runs to 17 residues. Germline V gene data show CDR1 as SGHTA and CDR2 as FQGNSA. With V trimmed by 4 bases and J by 2 bases, 11 bases remained unmatched. The CDR3 DNA is TGTGCCAGCAGCTCGAAACCGACAGGGTCCGCCTACAATGAGCAGTTCTTC. Its protein is CASSSKPTGSAYNEQFF.

This clone turned up a few times. The CDR3: CASSTLPSTGSSPLHF. The CDR3 DNA is TGTGCCAGCAGTACCCTACCCTCGACAGGGTCCTCACCCCTCCACTTT. This rearrangement joins TRBV27 to TRBJ1-6, with TRBD1 matching over 7 bases. The germline V gene has CDR1 MNHEY and CDR2 SMNVEV (reference sequence). The CDR3 has 16 residues. V lost 5 bases, J lost 10 bases, and 14 bases stayed unmatched.

The chain is built from TRBV5-6 and TRBJ2-7, with TRBD2 as a possible D gene (5 bases). This CDR3 comprises 12 residues. Deletions cut 4 bases from V and 6 bases from J, with 11 bases between. The V gene's germline CDR1 is SGHDT and CDR2 YYEEEE. As DNA, the CDR3 is TGTGCCAGCAGCCTCAGAGGGTTCGAGCAGTACTTC. Encoded protein: CASSLRGFEQYF.

The rearrangement links TRBV7-8 to TRBJ1-2, with D maybe TRBD1 (5 bases). CDR3 size: 14 residues. V shed 4 bases and J shed 7 bases, with 16 bases lying between them. The germline V gene has CDR1 SGHVS and CDR2 FQNEAQ. CDR3 sequence (DNA): TGTGCCAGCAGCTCCGGACCGACAAGGGGTGGCTACACCTTC. Translation gives CASSSGPTRGGYTF.

The count of this clone is one. The chain carries TRBV27 and TRBJ1-5, with D possibly being TRBD1 (6 bases). The germline gives CDR1 MNHEY, CDR2 SMNVEV (reference sequence). V lost 5 bases and J 6 bases, leaving 17 bases between the germline ends. CDR3 size: 15 residues. CDR3 sequence (DNA): TGTGCCAGCAGTGCGCGCCCGGGAGGGGGTCAGCCCCAGCATTTT. Translation: CASSARPGGGQPQHF.

In the case of this clone: Other DNA sequences from this sample encode an identical CDR3 as well. The rearrangement joins TRBV5-6 to TRBJ1-2; possible D gene TRBD1, 6 bases. Trimming took off 7 bases at V and 6 bases at J, with 28 bases between the two ends. Germline-derived CDR1 and CDR2 are SGHDT and YYEEEE. There are 17 residues in the CDR3. CDR3 sequence (DNA): TGTGCCAGCGCCTTTAGGGGGACGGGGGGCTTTTTTGATGGCTACACCTTC. It specifies CASAFRGTGGFFDGYTF.

In this sample, this clone turned up a few times. V and J are TRBV5-4 and TRBJ2-2; TRBD1 matches 8 bases. Germline CDR1 and CDR2: SGHNT and YYREEE (reference sequence). CDR3 size: 17 residues. The ends lost 0 bases at V and 4 bases at J; junction bases unmatched: 8. Here the CDR3 reads CASSLAGAGGFTGELFF. The DNA of the CDR3 is TGTGCCAGCAGCTTGGCCGGGGCAGGGGGCTTCACCGGGGAGCTGTTTTTT.

In nucleotides, the CDR3 is TGTGCCAGCAGCCCAGGTCCAGGAGGGGAGACCCAGTACTTC. This encodes CASSPGPGGETQYF. This chain uses TRBV11-2 with TRBJ2-5; D might be TRBD2 (6 bases). Trimming removed 5 bases from V and 5 bases from J, with 15 bases in between. Per germline, CDR1 SGHAT and CDR2 FQNNGV. This CDR3 region has 14 residues.

The chain links TRBV19 to TRBJ2-3; maybe TRBD2 (6 bases). CDR3 size: 18 residues. Trimming took 1 base from V and 0 from J, leaving 17 bases between them. Germline V CDR1 and CDR2: LNHDA, SQIVND (reference sequence). CDR3 DNA sequence: TGTGCCAGTAGTATAGGGTGGAGGGGAAAGACTAGCACAGATACGCAGTATTTT. Translated: CASSIGWRGKTSTDTQYF.

This chain connects TRBV2 to TRBJ1-1; D remains ambiguous. V was shortened by 7 bases and J by 1 base, with 13 bases between the two germline ends. Germline V CDR1 and CDR2: SNHLY, FYNNEI. The CDR3 covers 14 residues. The CDR3 nucleotides read TGTGCCAGCAACGAAAGACAAAGGAACACTGAAGCTTTCTTT. Amino acids: CASNERQRNTEAFF.

Points on this clone: An end of the junction differs from the germline gene, which may be a read error. Within the sample, other DNA sequences also encode this same CDR3. The genes are TRBV7-9 and TRBJ2-7, with 12 bases that match TRBD1. The CDR3 totals 16 residues. CDR1 is SEHNR and CDR2 is FQNEAQ in the germline V gene (reference sequence). CDR3 in amino acids: CSSSLGTGGQTYEQYF. CDR3 nucleotides: TGTTCCAGCAGCTTGGGGACAGGGGGCCAAACCTACGAGCAGTACTTC.

The CDR3 region is CASSSGRSPIRAQHF. DNA of the CDR3: TGTGCCAGCAGCTCAGGACGGAGCCCAATCAGGGCCCAGCATTTT. The rearrangement joins TRBV7-2 to TRBJ1-5, with D possibly TRBD1 on 5 matching bases. V was clipped by 4 bases and J by 11 bases, with 21 bases between them. The CDR3 is made up of 15 amino acids. CDR1 is SGHTA and CDR2 is FQGNSA in the germline V gene. The whole variable domain, filled in from reference TRBV7-2 and TRBJ1-5, reads GAGVSQSPSNKVTEKGKDVELRCDPISGHTALYWYRQSLGQGLEFLIYFQGNSAPDKSGLPSDRFSAERTGGSVSTLTIQRTQQEDSAVYLCASSSGRSPIRAQHFGDGTRLSIL.